This is a list of T cell receptor beta chains from one sample in a study of blood T cell repertoires in COVID-19. Repertoires were generated with immunoSEQ multiplex PCR, while TCRdb's copy carries only in-frame clones and drops some. The table shows around 320,000 clones, with about 90% occurring only once. The sequencing sample was made of PBMCs or T cells enriched from blood (not recorded which). Receptor source: a woman between 45 and 65 years old who had been exposed to COVID-19. CDR3s include the opening cysteine and the closing phenylalanine or tryptophan. Fields, in order: V gene, J gene, CDR3 protein.

V gene: TRBV5-5; J gene: TRBJ2-3; CDR3 protein: CASSLGTSTDTQYF
V gene: TRBV19; J gene: TRBJ1-2; CDR3 protein: CASSNRDSYGYTF
V gene: TRBV3-1/TRBV3-2; J gene: TRBJ2-2; CDR3 protein: CASSPGSSGGPNTGELFF
V gene: TRBV13; J gene: TRBJ2-5; CDR3 protein: CASSLSFETQYF
V gene: TRBV13; J gene: TRBJ1-5; CDR3 protein: CASSILPWDTHSNQPQHF
V gene: TRBV10-3; J gene: TRBJ1-6; CDR3 protein: CAISLDSAYNSPLHF
V gene: TRBV19; J gene: TRBJ1-1; CDR3 protein: CASTPPGQINTEAFF
V gene: TRBV5-1; J gene: TRBJ2-5; CDR3 protein: CASSFDGTGPQETQYF
V gene: TRBV2; J gene: TRBJ2-2; CDR3 protein: CASTLNGGELFF
V gene: TRBV6-1; J gene: TRBJ1-2; CDR3 protein: CASSEVGVGDYTF
V gene: TRBV19; J gene: TRBJ1-2; CDR3 protein: CASSRAAGQGVAGYTF
V gene: TRBV20-1; J gene: TRBJ1-2; CDR3 protein: CSARERTGPGF
V gene: TRBV7-2; J gene: TRBJ2-7; CDR3 protein: CASSAVMSYEQYF
V gene: TRBV4-1; J gene: TRBJ1-1; CDR3 protein: CASSQDRGTGLNTEAFF
V gene: TRBV3-1/TRBV3-2; J gene: TRBJ2-7; CDR3 protein: CASSPIAGAEQYF
V gene: TRBV20-1; J gene: TRBJ2-5; CDR3 protein: CSPSGQETQYF
V gene: TRBV5-5; J gene: TRBJ1-3; CDR3 protein: CASSLVSSGNTIYF
V gene: TRBV3-1/TRBV3-2; J gene: TRBJ2-3; CDR3 protein: CASSHLIPGLAGEGTQYF
V gene: TRBV3-1/TRBV3-2; J gene: TRBJ2-3; CDR3 protein: CASSQDSGGATQYF
V gene: TRBV5-6; J gene: TRBJ2-3; CDR3 protein: CASSSIQGAYGASTDTQYF
V gene: TRBV4-1; J gene: TRBJ1-4; CDR3 protein: CASSQQGTNEKLFF
V gene: TRBV28; J gene: TRBJ2-7; CDR3 protein: CASSLRTSGGHPYEQYF
V gene: TRBV30; J gene: TRBJ1-3; CDR3 protein: CAWSVGSGNTIYF
V gene: TRBV24-1; J gene: TRBJ2-6; CDR3 protein: CATSDPRQAKRSGANVLTF
V gene: TRBV5-1; J gene: TRBJ1-1; CDR3 protein: CASTLTGTNTEAFF
V gene: TRBV4-2; J gene: TRBJ1-2; CDR3 protein: CASSQDGAGQFGGYTF
V gene: TRBV5-6; J gene: TRBJ2-3; CDR3 protein: CASSFAFGGTDTQYF
V gene: TRBV18; J gene: TRBJ2-3; CDR3 protein: CASSPPGTSVDRGTDTQYF
V gene: TRBV6-5; J gene: TRBJ1-1; CDR3 protein: CASNFKNTEAFF
V gene: TRBV2; J gene: TRBJ2-3; CDR3 protein: CASTLDRGSTDTQYF
V gene: TRBV3-1/TRBV3-2; J gene: TRBJ2-3; CDR3 protein: CASSQGGLAADTQYF
V gene: TRBV7-9; J gene: TRBJ2-1; CDR3 protein: CASSFGSSFGLDEQFF
V gene: TRBV5-3; J gene: TRBJ1-1; CDR3 protein: CARRPHSLNTEAFF
V gene: TRBV11-3; J gene: TRBJ2-5; CDR3 protein: CASSSRGLGYQETQYF
V gene: TRBV3-1/TRBV3-2; J gene: TRBJ2-5; CDR3 protein: CASSYRTGVGETQYF
V gene: TRBV19; J gene: TRBJ1-5; CDR3 protein: CASSIAGGNQPQHF
V gene: TRBV7-2; J gene: TRBJ2-3; CDR3 protein: CASSYSGTSADTQYF
V gene: TRBV5-4; J gene: TRBJ1-2; CDR3 protein: CASSLIDNYGYTF
V gene: TRBV18; J gene: TRBJ2-5; CDR3 protein: CASSRLALYQETQYF
V gene: TRBV2; J gene: TRBJ2-7; CDR3 protein: CASSEGGGNFYEQYF
V gene: TRBV5-4; J gene: TRBJ2-1; CDR3 protein: CASSPVGGEQFF
V gene: TRBV20-1; J gene: TRBJ2-1; CDR3 protein: CSASGGNSYNEQFF
V gene: TRBV18; J gene: TRBJ1-6; CDR3 protein: CASSPSGQRSPLHF
V gene: TRBV7-9; J gene: TRBJ1-1; CDR3 protein: CASSLEWTGGSEAFF
V gene: TRBV28; J gene: TRBJ2-2; CDR3 protein: CASAPGGVGLFF
V gene: TRBV7-6; J gene: TRBJ2-5; CDR3 protein: CASSWTSGVPGETQYF
V gene: TRBV27; J gene: TRBJ2-7; CDR3 protein: CASNALGQATTAGEQYF
V gene: TRBV3-1/TRBV3-2; J gene: TRBJ1-3; CDR3 protein: CASSQVYSGNTIYF
V gene: TRBV28; J gene: TRBJ2-5; CDR3 protein: CASSFWASGGGETQYF
V gene: TRBV4-1; J gene: TRBJ2-1; CDR3 protein: CASSLRANDYNEQFF
V gene: TRBV6-5; J gene: TRBJ2-5; CDR3 protein: CASSDSRGGAETQYF
V gene: TRBV19; J gene: TRBJ1-5; CDR3 protein: CASSTEVGPQPQHF
V gene: TRBV7-9; J gene: TRBJ1-1; CDR3 protein: CASSLQGAQSTEAFF
V gene: TRBV7-2; J gene: TRBJ2-7; CDR3 protein: CASSPQLEGYEQYF
V gene: TRBV27; J gene: TRBJ2-7; CDR3 protein: CASSRDRTYEQYF
V gene: TRBV27; J gene: TRBJ2-1; CDR3 protein: CASSPGTGVRHEQFF
V gene: TRBV5-6; J gene: TRBJ1-4; CDR3 protein: CASSLQTGAGSEKLFF
V gene: TRBV4-1; J gene: TRBJ2-1; CDR3 protein: CASSQEVTSGAGNEQFF